The 17 T cell receptor beta chains below were found in one sample sequenced in a study of blood T cell repertoires in COVID-19. Repertoires were generated with immunoSEQ multiplex PCR, while TCRdb's copy carries only in-frame clones and drops some. Of some 20,000 clones listed, less than 90% are singletons. What was sequenced was peripheral blood. These receptors all come from a human donor with acute or convalescent COVID-19. The donor label of this sample is uncertain.

V gene TRBV4-1 combines with J gene TRBJ2-1, with 10 bases aligning to TRBD2. The CDR3 consists of 14 residues. With 3 bases clipped from V and 7 bases from J, the junction kept 3 bases outside the gene matches. Germline V gives CDR1 MGHRA, CDR2 YSYEKL. The DNA of the CDR3 is TGCGCCAGCAGCCAGCCGGGACTAGCGAATGAGCAGTTCTTC. Amino acids: CASSQPGLANEQFF.

The chain recombines TRBV19 with TRBJ1-1; 7 bases line up with TRBD1. The CDR3 is made up of 17 amino acids. The V and J ends lost 6 bases and 0 bases, in that order; junction bases with no gene match: 13. Germline assignment: CDR1 LNHDA and CDR2 SQIVND (reference sequence). The CDR3 here is CASSPIFPTGLNTEAFF. CDR3 bases: TGTGCCAGTAGCCCCATTTTCCCGACAGGGCTGAACACTGAAGCTTTCTTT.

The chain links TRBV29-1 to TRBJ2-3; 10 bases agree with TRBD2. V was clipped by 1 base and J by 3 bases; unmatched bases: 7. The CDR3 has 16 amino acids. Germline V lookup: CDR1 SQVTM, CDR2 ANQGSEA. This CDR3 reads CSVEVLAGDGTDTQYF. Here the CDR3 DNA reads TGCAGCGTTGAAGTGCTAGCGGGAGATGGGACAGATACGCAGTATTTT.

V and J are TRBV5-1 and TRBJ1-2; TRBD1 matches 10 bases. The CDR3 length is 14 residues. CDR1 is SGHRS and CDR2 is YFSETQ in the germline V gene. V lost 4 bases, J lost 4 bases, and 4 bases stayed unmatched. Here the CDR3 DNA reads TGCGCCAGCAGCCAAGGGGACAGGGGCTATGGCTACACCTTC. It translates to CASSQGDRGYGYTF.

The genes are TRBV9 and TRBJ2-5; TRBD1 might be the D (5 bases). The germline CDR1 and CDR2 sequences are SGDLS and YYNGEE. The CDR3 has 15 residues. V gave up 0 bases and J gave up 1 base, with 10 bases separating them. The DNA for the CDR3 is TGTGCCAGCAGCGTAGCGACAGTCCCCCAAGAGACCCAGTACTTC. Its protein product is CASSVATVPQETQYF. Variable domain in full (rest from reference TRBV9 and TRBJ2-5): DSGVTQTPKHLITATGQRVTLRCSPRSGDLSVYWYQQSLDQGLQFLIQYYNGEERAKGNILERFSAQQFPDLHSELNLSSLELGDSALYFCASSVATVPQETQYFGPGTRLLVL.

The chain combines TRBV18 with TRBJ2-1, with 8 positions matching TRBD2. V trimming: 8 bases; J trimming: 4 bases; junction bases outside the gene matches: 10. There are 15 residues in the CDR3. Germline CDR1 is KGHSH and CDR2 is LQKENI. CDR3 nucleotides: TGTGCCAGCGGCCTAGCTAGCGGGCCGTACAATGAGCAGTTCTTC. Its translation is CASGLASGPYNEQFF.

This clone was recorded a few times. The chain uses TRBV3-1 (or the pseudogene TRBV3-2) and TRBJ2-3; TRBD1 matches at 8 bases. The ends lost 1 base at V and 2 bases at J; junction bases unmatched: 2. Germline V gene lookup returns CDR1 LGHDT and CDR2 YNNKEL (reference sequence). The CDR3 consists of 15 residues. The CDR3 sequence is CASSQGTGFTDTQYF. For the CDR3, the DNA is TGTGCCAGCAGCCAAGGGACAGGGTTCACAGATACGCAGTATTTT.

The chain employs TRBV3-1 (or the pseudogene TRBV3-2) and TRBJ2-5; 10 nucleotides line up with TRBD1. J lost 4 bases, V lost 5 bases, and 10 bases had no gene match. The CDR3 is 16 residues long. Looked up from germline, CDR1 is LGHDT and CDR2 is YNNKEL (reference sequence). The CDR3 DNA is TGTGCCAGCAGCACGTACAGGACAGGGGGGATAGAGACCCAGTACTTC. This codes for CASSTYRTGGIETQYF.

The chain is built from TRBV9 and TRBJ2-3, with 12 bases fitting TRBD2. Germline values: CDR1 SGDLS, CDR2 YYNGEE. V shed 0 bases, J shed 4 bases, and the junction held 6 bases outside the gene matches. This CDR3 is 17 amino acids long. CDR3 coding DNA: TGTGCCAGCAGCGTAGTCTCTAGCGGGGGGGTCCCAGATACGCAGTATTTT. Amino acids: CASSVVSSGGVPDTQYF.

The chain uses TRBV5-1 and TRBJ1-1; D might be TRBD1 (5 bases). CDR1 SGHRS and CDR2 YFSETQ come from the germline V gene. The CDR3 loop spans 14 amino acids. V lost 7 bases and J lost 0, with 13 bases in between. The CDR3 region is CASGRGEMNTEAFF. The DNA for the CDR3 is TGCGCCAGCGGCCGGGGGGAAATGAACACTGAAGCTTTCTTT.

The chain is built from TRBV4-1 and TRBJ2-1; a weak D match, TRBD1 (7 bases). The V gene's germline CDR1 is MGHRA and CDR2 YSYEKL. V was cut by 4 bases and J by 8 bases, with 18 bases left in between. The CDR3 totals 15 residues. The chain's CDR3 is CASSLRRQGGDEQFF. The CDR3 DNA sequence: TGCGCCAGCAGCCTCAGGCGGCAGGGGGGTGATGAGCAGTTCTTC.

This sequence joins TRBV2 and TRBJ2-5, with a weak D call TRBD2 (5 bases). CDR3 size: 15 residues. Trimming removed 4 bases from V and 5 bases from J, with 17 bases in between. Germline V lookup: CDR1 SNHLY, CDR2 FYNNEI. In DNA form, the CDR3 reads TGTGCCAGCAGTGTGCGCATGGATTCGGGGGAGACCCAGTACTTC. Protein product: CASSVRMDSGETQYF.

The rearrangement links TRBV23-1 to TRBJ1-2; weak D call: TRBD1 (6 bases). TRBV23-1 is an ORF, with its function uncertain. The CDR3 is 15 amino acids. The V gene lost 8 bases and the J gene lost 4 bases, with 20 bases spanning the gap. The CDR3 reads CASASPPGQFYGYTF. For the CDR3, the DNA is TGCGCCAGCGCATCCCCCCCCGGACAGTTCTATGGCTACACCTTC.

The chain recombines TRBV29-1 with TRBJ1-2, with D possibly matching TRBD1 (5 bases). This CDR3 comprises 13 residues. The germline V and J ends were trimmed by 1 base and 8 bases, with 14 bases remaining between them. CDR1 is SQVTM and CDR2 is ANQGSEA in the germline V gene. The CDR3 reads CSVEAQGVDGYTF. CDR3 sequence (DNA): TGCAGCGTTGAAGCCCAGGGTGTTGACGGCTACACCTTC.

V is TRBV4-3 and J is TRBJ2-1; D perhaps matches TRBD2 (7 bases). This CDR3 is built from 16 residues. Trimming removed 0 bases at V and 6 bases at J, with 15 bases between. Germline-derived CDR1 and CDR2 are LGHNA and YSLEER. The CDR3 is CASSQDWGGMGNEQFF. The DNA of the CDR3 is TGCGCCAGCAGCCAAGATTGGGGGGGCATGGGCAATGAGCAGTTCTTC.

J is TRBJ2-1 and V is TRBV9, with D hard to call. Germline V lookup: CDR1 SGDLS, CDR2 YYNGEE. Between the trimmed V and J ends, which lost 4 bases and 8 bases, there was a span of 13 bases. The CDR3 is 13 amino acids. The CDR3 DNA reads as TGTGCCAGCAGCCTCTCTCTGGGCGATGAGCAGTTCTTC. Protein: CASSLSLGDEQFF.

The gene calls are TRBV7-2 and TRBJ1-2; D is uncertain. Per germline, CDR1 SGHTA and CDR2 FQGNSA. This CDR3 region has 12 residues. V was trimmed by 8 bases and J by 3 bases, leaving 10 bases between them. The CDR3 spells CASGTADYGYTF. The CDR3 coding sequence is TGTGCCAGCGGCACGGCGGACTATGGCTACACCTTC.